This T cell receptor (beta chain) came from a study of OX40 agonist ivuxolimab in advanced cancers. Here immunoSEQ multiplex PCR was the method, and the copy in TCRdb shows in-frame clones only, minus some. This sample has about 61,000 clones, with approximately 77% found just once. Sequenced here: CD4+ or CD8+ T cells sorted from blood, sampled in a trial of the OX40 agonist ivuxolimab. The receptor's source is an adult with an advanced solid tumor such as melanoma, head and neck, liver or kidney cancer.

The CDR3 loop is CASKSRGPGDYGYTF. The CDR3 region has the DNA TGTGCCAGCAAGAGCAGGGGGCCCGGGGACTATGGCTACACCTTC. The chain has TRBV27 and TRBJ1-2, with 8 bases lining up with TRBD1. The CDR3 spans 15 residues. Trimming removed 7 bases from V and 3 bases from J; junction bases left unmatched: 10. Germline loops: CDR1 MNHEY, CDR2 SMNVEV (reference sequence).